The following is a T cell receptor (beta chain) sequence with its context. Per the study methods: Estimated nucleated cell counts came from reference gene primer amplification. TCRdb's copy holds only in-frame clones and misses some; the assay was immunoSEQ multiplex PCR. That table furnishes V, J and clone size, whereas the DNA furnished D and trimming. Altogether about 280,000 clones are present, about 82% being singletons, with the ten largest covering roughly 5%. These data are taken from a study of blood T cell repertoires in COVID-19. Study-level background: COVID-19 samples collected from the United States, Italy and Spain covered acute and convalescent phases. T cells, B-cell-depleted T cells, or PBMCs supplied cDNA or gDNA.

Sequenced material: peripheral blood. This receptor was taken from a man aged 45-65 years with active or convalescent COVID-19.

The CDR3 coding sequence is TGTGCCAGCAGCTCGCGGACAGGACCCGATACGCAGTATTTT. This gives the protein CASSSRTGPDTQYF. The chain joins TRBV11-3 to TRBJ2-3; 7 bases line up with TRBD1. After removal of 4 bases from V and 6 bases from J, the junction contained 7 bases not matched to a gene. The CDR3 is made up of 14 amino acids. Germline V gene sequence: CDR1 SGHNT, CDR2 YENEEA.